These 20 T cell receptor beta chains came from one sample sequenced in a study of Ad26.COV2.S vaccination and SARS-CoV-2 variants. Data came from immunoSEQ multiplex PCR; TCRdb stores just in-frame clones and leaves some out. The sample has about 350,000 clones, 86% seen once. The sample's treatment: over 15 received Ad26.COV2.S at low or high dose, single or two shots; 5 received placebo; per-sample allocation not given. Day 63 after the first injection of vaccine or placebo was the sampling time. The input for sequencing was peripheral blood, taken in a trial of Ad26.COV2.S vaccine versus placebo. The receptors stem from a person between 18 and 59 years old who received the Ad26.COV2.S COVID-19 vaccine or a placebo.

The rearrangement uses TRBV12-3 or TRBV12-4 and TRBJ1-2; TRBD1 might be the D (5 bases). The V and J ends lost 0 bases and 8 bases respectively, with 10 bases between them. This CDR3 has 13 amino acids. The CDR3 coding sequence is TGTGCCAGCAGTTTAGCCAGGGTCGGGGGCTACACCTTC. Protein sequence: CASSLARVGGYTF.

This clone was observed a single time. The gene calls are TRBV3-1 (or the pseudogene TRBV3-2) and TRBJ2-7, with TRBD1 matching 7 bases. Trimming took 2 bases from V and 2 from J; bases not matched to a gene: 9. The CDR3 spans 16 residues. Germline CDR1 is LGHDT and CDR2 is YNNKEL (reference sequence). The DNA for the CDR3 is TGTGCCAGCAGCCAACCCGGGACAGTCTCCACCTACGAGCAGTACTTC. Translated, it gives CASSQPGTVSTYEQYF.

The CDR3 sequence is CSSPHRRSGNTIYF. In nucleotides, the CDR3 is TGTTCGTCCCCCCACAGGCGCTCTGGAAACACCATATATTTT. V is TRBV6-5 and J is TRBJ1-3, with TRBD1 as a possible D gene (5 bases). The germline V gene has CDR1 MNHEY and CDR2 SVGAGI. CDR3 length equals 14 residues.

The table lists this clone with a count of one. The chain combines TRBV27 with TRBJ1-5; possibly TRBD1 for D (6 bases). The CDR3 runs to 14 residues. Germline V gives CDR1 MNHEY, CDR2 SMNVEV (reference sequence). Trimming shortened V by 5 bases and J by 4 bases, and 12 bases separated the two germline ends. The DNA for the CDR3 is TGTGCCAGCAGTATAACAGGGCGTAATCAGCCCCAGCATTTT. This codes for CASSITGRNQPQHF.

The chain joins TRBV11-3 to TRBJ2-1; unclear D gene. V lost 1 base to trimming and J lost 8 bases, with 12 bases between them. The CDR3 has 14 residues. Germline assignment: CDR1 SGHNT and CDR2 YENEEA. The CDR3 DNA is TGTGCCAGCAGCTTAGTTGGCCGAGGCGATGAGCAGTTCTTC. It codes for CASSLVGRGDEQFF. Full variable domain (rest looked up from reference TRBV11-3 and TRBJ2-1): EAGVVQSPRYKIIEKKQPVAFWCNPISGHNTLYWYLQNLGQGPELLIRYENEEAVDDSQLPKDRFSAERLKGVDSTLKIQPAELGDSAVYLCASSLVGRGDEQFFGPGTRLTVL.

A single count supports this clone. This rearrangement joins TRBV29-1 to TRBJ2-1; D perhaps matches TRBD2 (5 bases). Germline V gene data show CDR1 as SQVTM and CDR2 as ANQGSEA. The V end lost 0 bases, the J end lost 2 bases, and 17 bases lay between the germline ends. CDR3 length: 17 amino acids. Here the CDR3 DNA reads TGCAGCGTTGAAGATCCTCGGGGTAACCTGGCCTACAATGAGCAGTTCTTC. Translation gives CSVEDPRGNLAYNEQFF.

This chain uses TRBV9 with TRBJ2-1; 9 nucleotides agree with TRBD2. There are 18 residues in the CDR3. Germline V lookup: CDR1 SGDLS, CDR2 YYNGEE. The V and J ends lost 4 bases and 7 bases, in that order; junction bases with no gene match: 18. CDR3 amino acids: CASSPTTGRGRALNEQFF. The CDR3 region has the DNA TGTGCCAGCAGCCCTACCACCGGGCGCGGGAGGGCACTTAATGAGCAGTTCTTC.

The rearrangement joins TRBV7-2 to TRBJ1-1; D is perhaps TRBD1 (5 bases). The CDR3 runs 14 residues. Germline V gene lookup returns CDR1 SGHTA and CDR2 FQGNSA. The V and J ends lost 5 bases and 0 bases respectively, with 10 bases between them. CDR3 protein: CASSPGPMNTEAFF. In DNA, the CDR3 is TGTGCCAGCAGCCCGGGACCCATGAACACTGAAGCTTTCTTT.

The rearrangement joins TRBV3-1 (or the pseudogene TRBV3-2) to TRBJ2-1; perhaps TRBD1 as D (5 bases). This CDR3 contains 14 residues. The ends were cut back, 4 bases at V and 8 bases at J, with 15 bases in the middle. CDR1 LGHDT and CDR2 YNNKEL come from the germline V gene (reference sequence). CDR3 DNA sequence: TGTGCCAGCAGCCTCGGACACTCCCTTTATGAGCAGTTCTTC. Amino acids: CASSLGHSLYEQFF.

This chain joins TRBV5-1 and TRBJ1-1; tentatively, D is TRBD1 (5 bases). This CDR3 region has 14 residues. CDR1 is SGHRS and CDR2 is YFSETQ in the germline V gene. Deletions cut 3 bases from V and 4 bases from J, with 13 bases between. CDR3 nucleotide sequence: TGCGCCAGCAGCTCCCGCTCGGGGGTCACTGAAGCTTTCTTT. This gives the protein CASSSRSGVTEAFF. Combining the CDR3 with reference TRBV5-1 and TRBJ1-1 gives the whole variable domain KAGVTQTPRYLIKTRGQQVTLSCSPISGHRSVSWYQQTPGQGLQFLFEYFSETQRNKGNFPGRFSGRQFSNSRSEMNVSTLELGDSALYLCASSSRSGVTEAFFGQGTRLTVV.

This rearrangement joins TRBV18 to TRBJ1-2, with D possibly being TRBD1 (6 bases). This CDR3 contains 15 residues. The germline V and J ends were trimmed by 0 bases and 2 bases, with 10 bases remaining between them. Germline V gives CDR1 KGHSH, CDR2 LQKENI. Here the CDR3 reads CASSPPTGLNYGYTF. For the CDR3, the DNA is TGTGCCAGCTCACCACCCACAGGGTTAAACTATGGCTACACCTTC.

This clone was seen a handful of times. The genes are TRBV28 and TRBJ2-1; TRBD2 aligns across 9 bases. V gave up 6 bases and J gave up 8 bases; unmatched junction bases: 17. The germline gives CDR1 MDHEN, CDR2 SYDVKM. This CDR3 is 17 amino acids long. The CDR3 DNA reads TGTGCCAGCAGCCCTCTTGGGGCGAGCGGGAGGCACTATGAGCAGTTCTTC. It encodes CASSPLGASGRHYEQFF.

This clone was observed a handful of times. The rearrangement joins TRBV7-2 to TRBJ1-1, with D hard to call. V was trimmed by 1 base and J by 1 base, leaving 10 bases between them. Per germline, CDR1 SGHTA and CDR2 FQGNSA. The CDR3 sequence is 15 residues long. CDR3 in amino acids: CASSLERVRNTEAFF. The DNA for the CDR3 is TGTGCCAGCAGCTTAGAGCGGGTACGGAACACTGAAGCTTTCTTT.

The CDR3 sequence is CASSLTGGNYGYTF. CDR3 in DNA: TGCGCCAGCAGCTTGACAGGGGGGAATTATGGCTACACCTTC. The genes are TRBV5-1 and TRBJ1-2; 8 nucleotides align to TRBD1. The junction had 4 bases not matched to a gene; V was cut back by 1 base and J by 5 bases. Germline V gene lookup returns CDR1 SGHRS and CDR2 YFSETQ. The CDR3 covers 14 residues.

The V gene is TRBV5-4, the J gene TRBJ1-2; D perhaps matches TRBD1 (6 bases). This CDR3 is built from 12 residues. Trimming shortened V by 1 base and J by 8 bases, and 9 bases separated the two germline ends. Germline V gene sequence: CDR1 SGHNT, CDR2 YYREEE (reference sequence). CDR3 bases: TGTGCCAGCAGCTTGAATCAGGGGGGCTACACCTTC. Translation: CASSLNQGGYTF.

This clone was counted between two and nine times. This chain uses TRBV27 with TRBJ1-1; the match to TRBD1 covers 7 bases. V gave up 6 bases and J gave up 7 bases; unmatched junction bases: 8. The CDR3 sequence is 13 residues long. Per the germline V gene, CDR1 is MNHEY and CDR2 is SMNVEV (reference sequence). In DNA form, the CDR3 reads TGTGCCAGCAGGCGTACAGGGGTTGGTGAAGCTTTCTTT. Protein: CASRRTGVGEAFF.

This chain joins TRBV24-1 and TRBJ1-2; no firm D call. The CDR3 sequence is 14 residues long. Trimming stripped 3 bases from V and 8 bases from J, with 15 bases between. From germline, CDR1 is KGHDR and CDR2 SFDVKD. The CDR3 is CATSDLRRASGYTF. Written as DNA, the CDR3 is TGTGCCACCAGTGATCTACGGAGGGCTAGCGGCTACACCTTC.

Here the CDR3 reads CASSQEWISGDEAFF. The CDR3 DNA is TGCGCCAGCAGCCAAGAATGGATTTCAGGCGATGAAGCTTTCTTT. This chain links TRBV4-3 with TRBJ1-1; no clear D. CDR1 and CDR2 from the germline V gene are LGHNA and YSLEER. V was trimmed by 0 bases and J by 7 bases, leaving 15 bases between them. This CDR3 is 15 amino acids long.

The chain joins TRBV28 to TRBJ2-2; D is unclear. Trimming stripped 3 bases from V and 0 bases from J, with 8 bases between. The germline gives CDR1 MDHEN, CDR2 SYDVKM. This CDR3 has 15 residues. The CDR3 bases are TGTGCCAGCAGTTTGCGGACCGCGAACACCGGGGAGCTGTTTTTT. Encoded protein: CASSLRTANTGELFF.

The chain uses TRBV10-3 and TRBJ1-1, with D hard to call. The CDR3 spans 13 residues. Germline lookup yields CDR1 ENHRY and CDR2 SYGVKD. V lost 7 bases, J lost 5 bases, and 14 bases lay in between. This chain's CDR3 is CAINKATGTEAFF. CDR3 coding DNA: TGTGCCATCAATAAGGCCACGGGTACTGAAGCTTTCTTT.